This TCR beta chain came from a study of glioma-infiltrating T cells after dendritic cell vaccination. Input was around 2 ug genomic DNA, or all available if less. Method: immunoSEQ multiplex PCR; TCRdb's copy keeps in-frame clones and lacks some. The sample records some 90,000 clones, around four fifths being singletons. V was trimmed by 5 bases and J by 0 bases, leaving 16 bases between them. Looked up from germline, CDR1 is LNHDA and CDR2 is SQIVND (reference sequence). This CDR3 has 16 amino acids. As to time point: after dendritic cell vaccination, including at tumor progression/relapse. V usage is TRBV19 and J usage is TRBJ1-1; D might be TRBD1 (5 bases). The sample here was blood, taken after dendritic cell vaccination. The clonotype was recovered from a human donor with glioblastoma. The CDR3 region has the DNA TGTGCCAGTAGTGTGGGGGGATGGGCGATGAACACTGAAGCTTTCTTT. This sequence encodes CASSVGGWAMNTEAFF.